This T cell receptor (beta chain) was recorded in a study of cytomegalovirus exposure and HLA in healthy donors. Notes on the study in general: An analysis was carried out at a later point. It showed that HLA-associated TCR beta chains were more clonally expanded than equally common non-associated chains. Later analysis placed DRB1 highest and HLA-C lowest in TCR association rates, which differed by HLA locus. Excluded were some V segments that proved indistinguishable, including TRBV6-2 and TRBV6-3. Being productive about 90% or about 30% of the time was typical of most TCR beta V segments in an earlier analysis.

CDR1 and CDR2 from the germline V gene are SGHNT and YYREEE (reference sequence). There are 15 residues in the CDR3. This clone came up a few times. Its antigen remains unidentified. Relative to the germline gene, one junction end is altered; a read error may explain this. The PCR was carried out with 60 Vbeta primers and 13 Jbeta primers. Libraries were prepared by immunoSEQ multiplex PCR; TCRdb keeps only in-frame clonotypes and omits some of them. The sample records about 130,000 clones, roughly 9.8% being singletons. Sequencing was carried out using PBMCs. The V and J genes are TRBV5-4 and TRBJ2-2; maybe TRBD2 (6 bases). The sequence was collected from a man in his fifties in good health and CMV-seronegative. The DNA for the CDR3 is TGTGCCAGCAGCTTGGACGGGAGAAACACCAGGGAGCTGTTTTTT. Translated, it gives CASSLDGRNTRELFF.